This T cell receptor beta chain was retrieved from a study of blood T cell repertoires in COVID-19. Only in-frame clones appear in the TCRdb table, and some are missing; sequencing was by immunoSEQ multiplex PCR. Seen here are around 140,000 clones, 84% observed once, and the top ten hold roughly a tenth. Trimming removed 0 bases from V and 4 bases from J; junction bases left unmatched: 5. Germline CDR1 reads ENHRY; CDR2 reads SYGVKD. The CDR3 length is 15 residues. The chain combines TRBV10-3 with TRBJ1-1; TRBD1 matches 7 bases. Sequencing was performed on peripheral blood. The source is a man aged 55 to 69 with active or convalescent COVID-19. CDR3 DNA: TGTGCCATCAGTGAGTCAGGGACAGCTCGCACTGAAGCTTTCTTT. This gives the protein CAISESGTARTEAFF.